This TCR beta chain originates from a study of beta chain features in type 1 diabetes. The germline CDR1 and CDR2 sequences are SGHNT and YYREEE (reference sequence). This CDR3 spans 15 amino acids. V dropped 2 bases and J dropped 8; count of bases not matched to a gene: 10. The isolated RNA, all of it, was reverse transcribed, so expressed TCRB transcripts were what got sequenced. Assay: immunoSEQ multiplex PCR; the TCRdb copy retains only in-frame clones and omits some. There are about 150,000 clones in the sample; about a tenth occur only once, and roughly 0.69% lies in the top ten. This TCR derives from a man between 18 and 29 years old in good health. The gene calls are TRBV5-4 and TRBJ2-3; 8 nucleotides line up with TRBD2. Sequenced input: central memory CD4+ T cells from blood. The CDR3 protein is CASSFLTSDSGTQYF. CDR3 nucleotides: TGTGCCAGCAGCTTTCTGACTAGCGATTCTGGTACGCAGTATTTT.